This record concerns one T cell receptor beta chain sequence. This clone was picked up one time. Its target antigen remains unknown. No much larger clone is present one base from it, and per-base qualities are unavailable. This entry is derived from a study of blood T cell repertoires in COVID-19 (dated by TCRdb to 2020 to 2021). Looking at the study overall: Samples from collaborators originated in the United States, Italy and Spain and spanned both the acute and convalescent phases of COVID-19. The prospective study material was composed of cDNA or gDNA derived from T cells, B-cell-depleted T cells, or PBMCs. Subjects who had been exposed to COVID-19, were actively infected with it, or had recovered from it provided the deeply sampled blood TCRbeta repertoires that made up the dataset. The repertoires were released in a freely available public database meant as a resource for research on the immune response to SARS-CoV-2. The samples were drawn from the first 160 participants of the ongoing ImmuneRACE study and from some 1,300 subjects provided by 6 global collaborators. A de-identified subject ID, COVID-19 status, age in years and sex were almost always included in the sample metadata. Where available, HLA class I and class II types were taken from metadata supplied by the sample provider and were not determined by assay-based typing.

The immunoSEQ Assay, a bias-controlled multiplex PCR, was used to amplify TCRbeta CDR3 regions from genomic DNA. On the authors' methods: Nucleated cell counts per sample were estimated from amplification of reference gene primers within the assay. To quantify the absolute abundance of each unique TCRbeta CDR3 rearrangement, sequence reads were collapsed and filtered. For each sample, productive Simpson clonality was calculated as the square root of Simpson's diversity index across productive rearrangements. TCRdb carries this immuneACCESS record with in-frame sequences only. Its versions omit some clonotypes, under half of them owing to an unresolved V gene in the studies checked, with the rest unexplained. Clone size and V and J calls were adopted from that table, with D and trimming inferred from the DNA. In all, the sample holds roughly 30,000 clones, and more than 75% of those were seen once. The top ten clonotypes cover around 7% of the sample.

The germline V gene (reference sequence) yields LNHDA for CDR1 and SQIVND for CDR2. Compared with germline, V lacks 6 bases and J lacks 8 bases; bases without a gene match: 7. The CDR3 spans 13 residues, from the cysteine through the phenylalanine. This entry keeps only the CDR3 DNA: 39 bases, framed from base 1. What the authors observed across the whole study: The quantity of clinical and demographic metadata differed by source and by participant and was supplied without curation.

Each collaborating institution followed its own protocols to collect whole blood in K2EDTA tubes. For TCRbeta analysis, collaborator samples were shipped as frozen whole blood, as isolated PBMCs, or as DNA extracted from either sample type. Specimen: peripheral blood. Recombination connected TRBV19 to TRBJ1-2, and 9 junctional nucleotides match TRBD1. The clonotype comes from a woman in her fifties or sixties with acute or convalescent COVID-19. The CDR3 amino acid sequence is: CASSTGDRVGYTF. Here is the DNA: TGTGCCAGTAGCACAGGGGACAGGGTCGGCTACACCTTC.